The source of this TCR beta chain is a study of T cell changes during pregnancy in multiple sclerosis. This clone was seen once. Germline CDR1 and CDR2: SGHKS and YYEKEE (reference sequence). This CDR3 spans 16 amino acids. The J segment lost 6 bases and the V segment lost 4 bases, leaving 11 bases of the junction unmatched. Sequencing used immunoSEQ multiplex PCR; TCRdb keeps in-frame clones, though not all of them. Of 70,000 to 75,000 clones in the sample, approximately 92% were seen once. This chain connects TRBV5-5 to TRBJ1-5; 9 bases are shared with TRBD1. This specimen was peripheral blood, taken before pregnancy. This TCR was sampled from a female donor with multiple sclerosis, enrolled in a pregnancy study. The CDR3 region is CASSPSSGQGGQPQHF. CDR3 nucleotide sequence: TGTGCCAGCAGCCCCTCTTCGGGACAGGGAGGTCAGCCCCAGCATTTT.